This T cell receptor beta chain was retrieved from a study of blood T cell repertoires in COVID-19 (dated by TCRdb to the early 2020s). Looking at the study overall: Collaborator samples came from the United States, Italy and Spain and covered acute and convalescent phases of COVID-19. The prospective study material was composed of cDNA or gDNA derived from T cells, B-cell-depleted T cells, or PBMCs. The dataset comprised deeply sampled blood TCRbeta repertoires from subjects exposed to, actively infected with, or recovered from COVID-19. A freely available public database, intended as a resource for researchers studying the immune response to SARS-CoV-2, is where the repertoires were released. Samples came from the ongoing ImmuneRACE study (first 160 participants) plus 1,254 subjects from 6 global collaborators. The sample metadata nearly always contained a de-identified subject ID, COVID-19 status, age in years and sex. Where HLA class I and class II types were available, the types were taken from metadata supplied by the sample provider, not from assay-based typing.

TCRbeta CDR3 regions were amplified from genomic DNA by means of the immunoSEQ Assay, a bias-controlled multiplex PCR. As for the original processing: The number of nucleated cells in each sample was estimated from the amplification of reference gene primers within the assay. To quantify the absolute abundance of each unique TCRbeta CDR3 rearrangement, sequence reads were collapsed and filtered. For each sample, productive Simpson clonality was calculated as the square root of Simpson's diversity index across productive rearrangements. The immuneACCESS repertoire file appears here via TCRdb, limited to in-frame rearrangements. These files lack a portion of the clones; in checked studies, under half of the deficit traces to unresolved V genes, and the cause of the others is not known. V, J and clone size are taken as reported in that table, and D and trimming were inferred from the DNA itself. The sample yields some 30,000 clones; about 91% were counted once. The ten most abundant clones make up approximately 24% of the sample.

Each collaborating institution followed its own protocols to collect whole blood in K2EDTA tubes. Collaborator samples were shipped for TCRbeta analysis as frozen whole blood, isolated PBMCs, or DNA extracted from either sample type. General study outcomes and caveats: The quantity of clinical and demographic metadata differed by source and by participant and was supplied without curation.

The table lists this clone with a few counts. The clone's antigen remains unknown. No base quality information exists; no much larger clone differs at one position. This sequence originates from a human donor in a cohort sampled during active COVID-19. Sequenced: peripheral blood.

The DNA sequence follows: TGTGCCAGCAGCGTAGGACTAGCGGGATACACAGATACGCAGTATTTT. Translated, it reads CASSVGLAGYTDTQYF. Recombination connected TRBV11-2 to TRBJ2-3, and TRBD2 aligns with 12 junction nucleotides. In the germline V gene, CDR1 corresponds to SGHAT and CDR2 to FQNNGV. Trimming takes 5 bases off V and 2 bases off J; junction bases not matched to a gene: 5. The CDR3, cysteine through phenylalanine, is 16 amino acids long. The CDR3 DNA has 48 bases and is translated from base 1.